This TCR beta chain was obtained from a study of T cell responses to AZD1222 COVID-19 vaccine. Turning to the study itself: Combined were second doses at about 4 or about 12 weeks. Study conclusions and caveats: Sampled repertoires all dated from after the peak T cell response.

Produced via immunoSEQ multiplex PCR; TCRdb's table is partial and in-frame only. The profile shows some 120,000 clones, over 75% of them singletons. This CDR3 is 19 amino acids long. The J segment lost 8 bases and the V segment lost 6 bases, leaving 25 bases of the junction unmatched. Germline lookup yields CDR1 MNHEY and CDR2 SVGEGT. Comment on this clone: Its antigen is not identified.

This clonotype was sampled from an adult in good health. The input for sequencing was peripheral blood, taken on day 0 of AZD1222 vaccination. The rearrangement joins TRBV6-2 or TRBV6-3 to TRBJ2-4; 7 bases line up with TRBD2. The CDR3 DNA reads as TGTGCCAGCAGCGCCCGGGCAGGAGAGTCGAGCGGGGCCCGGGACATTCAGTACTTC. Amino acid sequence: CASSARAGESSGARDIQYF.